These 24 T cell receptor beta chains share one sample of origin, sequenced in a study of control samples from healthy donors and cancer patients. Clones were read by immunoSEQ multiplex PCR, and TCRdb kept only the in-frame ones, dropping some. The sample includes some 120,000 clones, around 93% of them seen just once. The sample taken for sequencing was blood. These receptor sequences come from a man between 18 and 29 years old in good health.

The chain combines TRBV11-3 with TRBJ2-3; D may be TRBD1 (5 bases). This CDR3 contains 15 residues. Trimming stripped 5 bases from V and 4 bases from J, with 16 bases between. CDR1 is SGHNT and CDR2 is YENEEA in the germline V gene. The CDR3 sequence is CASSPDGQGPDTQYF. Written as DNA, the CDR3 is TGTGCCAGCAGCCCCGATGGGCAGGGCCCAGATACGCAGTATTTT.

Only one count was recorded for this clone. The CDR3 region is CASRANTEAFF. The CDR3 nucleotides are TGCGCCAGCAGGGCGAACACTGAAGCTTTCTTT. The rearrangement links TRBV10-2 to TRBJ1-1; D remains ambiguous. Germline CDR1 and CDR2: WSHSY and SAAADI. The V end lost 6 bases, the J end lost 1 base, and 3 bases lay between the germline ends. The CDR3 spans 11 residues.

The gene calls are TRBV4-1 and TRBJ2-7; unclear D gene. The V and J ends lost 4 bases and 2 bases respectively, with 12 bases between them. Per germline, CDR1 MGHRA and CDR2 YSYEKL. This CDR3 spans 14 amino acids. The CDR3 sequence is CASSPWTGPYEQYF. The CDR3 DNA sequence: TGCGCCAGCAGCCCGTGGACGGGCCCCTACGAGCAGTACTTC.

The V call is TRBV6-6, the J call TRBJ1-5; tentatively, D is TRBD1 (6 bases). The CDR3 length is 13 residues. CDR1 MNHNY and CDR2 SVGAGI come from the germline V gene (reference sequence). Trimming removed 5 bases at V and 4 bases at J, with 9 bases between. The CDR3 loop reads CASSRTENQPQHF. Here the CDR3 DNA reads TGTGCCAGCAGTAGGACAGAGAATCAGCCCCAGCATTTT.

The chain links TRBV5-1 to TRBJ2-1, with D maybe TRBD1 (6 bases). The V end was cut by 5 bases, the J end by 1 base, with 16 bases between. Germline-derived CDR1 and CDR2 are SGHRS and YFSETQ. CDR3 size: 16 residues. The DNA of the CDR3 is TGCGCCAGCAGGGGTATCAGGGGTAATTCCTACAATGAGCAGTTCTTC. This translates into CASRGIRGNSYNEQFF.

The chain combines TRBV5-3 with TRBJ2-1; 7 nucleotides align to TRBD1. TRBV5-3 is flagged as an ORF with uncertain function. CDR3 length: 13 amino acids. The J segment lost 7 bases and the V segment lost 3 bases, leaving 4 bases of the junction unmatched. The CDR3 DNA follows: TGTGCCAGAAGCTCGACGACAGGGAATGAGCAGTTCTTC. This gives the protein CARSSTTGNEQFF.

The chain combines TRBV5-1 with TRBJ1-2; 9 bases agree with TRBD1. The CDR3 runs to 16 residues. Germline V gene data show CDR1 as SGHRS and CDR2 as YFSETQ. With V trimmed by 0 bases and J by 6 bases, 9 bases remained unmatched. The CDR3 DNA sequence: TGCGCCAGCAGCTTGGTAGGGGGACAGGGACCTCATGGCTACACCTTC. It yields the protein CASSLVGGQGPHGYTF.

CDR3 residues: CSASRDRDSEQYF. CDR3 DNA sequence: TGCAGTGCTAGTCGGGACAGGGATTCCGAGCAGTACTTC. This chain connects TRBV20-1 to TRBJ2-7; TRBD1 aligns across 9 bases. The CDR3 has 13 amino acids. The V gene end was trimmed by 3 bases and the J gene end by 6 bases; junction bases not matched to a gene: 6. Germline V gene lookup returns CDR1 DFQATT and CDR2 SNEGSKA (reference sequence).

In nucleotides, the CDR3 is TGTGCCAGCGCAAAGGACGAAAAACTGTTTTTT. Amino acids: CASAKDEKLFF. The chain has TRBV4-2 and TRBJ1-4; D uncertain. Germline CDR1 reads LGHNA; CDR2 reads YNFKEQ. The germline V and J ends were trimmed by 8 bases and 8 bases, with 9 bases remaining between them. This CDR3 spans 11 amino acids.

The CDR3 spells CAWSPYYGTANEKLFF. The CDR3 nucleotides are TGTGCCTGGAGTCCTTACTACGGGACAGCTAATGAAAAACTGTTTTTT. The chain is built from TRBV30 and TRBJ1-4; 7 bases match TRBD1. This CDR3 has 16 residues. Trimming cost V 2 bases and J 3 bases; bases outside gene matches: 9. Germline values: CDR1 GTSNPN, CDR2 SVGIG (reference sequence). The full variable domain, rest sourced from reference TRBV30 and TRBJ1-4, is SQTIHQWPATLVQPVGSPLSLECTVEGTSNPNLYWYRQAAGRGLQLLFYSVGIGQISSEVPQNLSASRPQDRQFILSSKKLLLSDSGFYLCAWSPYYGTANEKLFFGSGTQLSVL.

V gene TRBV5-5 combines with J gene TRBJ1-1; D may be TRBD1 (6 bases). CDR3 length: 17 amino acids. Trimming took off 0 bases at V and 4 bases at J, with 19 bases between the two ends. Germline lookup yields CDR1 SGHKS and CDR2 YYEKEE (reference sequence). The CDR3 here is CASSLDHHREDGTEAFF. The DNA for the CDR3 is TGTGCCAGCAGCTTGGACCACCACAGGGAGGATGGCACTGAAGCTTTCTTT.

This clone was found once. V gene TRBV3-1 (or the pseudogene TRBV3-2) combines with J gene TRBJ2-3; D could derive from TRBD1 or TRBD2 (5 bases each). Germline V CDR1 and CDR2: LGHDT, YNNKEL (reference sequence). The CDR3 loop spans 14 amino acids. V lost 1 base and J 4 bases, leaving 9 bases between the germline ends. In DNA, the CDR3 is TGTGCCAGCAGCCAAGGTCCGGGGCCAGATACGCAGTATTTT. Its translation: CASSQGPGPDTQYF.

The chain employs TRBV11-3 and TRBJ1-1, with TRBD1 matching 8 bases. The CDR3 loop spans 13 amino acids. Germline trimming cut 4 bases from V and 6 bases from J; bases unmatched to any gene: 4. From germline, CDR1 is SGHNT and CDR2 YENEEA. Here the CDR3 DNA reads TGTGCCAGCAGCTCAAGACAGGGGTCTGAAGCTTTCTTT. Protein sequence: CASSSRQGSEAFF.

V gene TRBV9 combines with J gene TRBJ2-5, with D perhaps being TRBD1 or TRBD2 (7 bases each). Trimming cost V 4 bases and J 5 bases, with 18 bases left between them. Germline loops: CDR1 SGDLS, CDR2 YYNGEE. The CDR3 is 15 residues long. The CDR3 DNA reads as TGTGCCAGCAGCTCCTCCCCAGGGGGGGTGGAGACCCAGTACTTC. Protein sequence: CASSSSPGGVETQYF. Combining the CDR3 with reference TRBV9 and TRBJ2-5 gives the whole variable domain DSGVTQTPKHLITATGQRVTLRCSPRSGDLSVYWYQQSLDQGLQFLIQYYNGEERAKGNILERFSAQQFPDLHSELNLSSLELGDSALYFCASSSSPGGVETQYFGPGTRLLVL.

This chain links TRBV2 with TRBJ1-1, with D tentatively TRBD1 (5 bases). The CDR3 spans 13 residues. The V end lost 7 bases, the J end lost 1 base, and 10 bases lay between the germline ends. From germline, CDR1 is SNHLY and CDR2 FYNNEI. This chain's CDR3 is CASKRDWNTEAFF. In nucleotides, the CDR3 is TGTGCCAGCAAGCGGGACTGGAACACTGAAGCTTTCTTT.

This chain links TRBV10-3 with TRBJ1-4; D is perhaps TRBD1 (6 bases). Trimming pared 1 base from V and 4 bases from J, leaving 10 bases between. This CDR3 is 15 amino acids long. Germline assignment: CDR1 ENHRY and CDR2 SYGVKD. CDR3 sequence: CAISEFGGGNEKLFF. The CDR3 nucleotides are TGTGCCATCAGTGAGTTCGGGGGCGGTAATGAAAAACTGTTTTTT.

This clone was picked up a small number of times. The junction and the germline gene differ at one end; a read error may be behind it. The V gene is TRBV30, the J gene TRBJ1-1, with 8 nucleotides matching TRBD1. The germline gives CDR1 GTSNPN, CDR2 SVGIG (reference sequence). The CDR3 sequence is 9 residues long. The DNA of the CDR3 is TGCAGGGGGCACACTGAAGCTTTCTTT. It codes for CRGHTEAFF.

The chain combines TRBV19 with TRBJ2-2; 8 bases line up with TRBD2. Germline V gene data show CDR1 as LNHDA and CDR2 as SQIVND (reference sequence). The CDR3 extends over 17 amino acids. The V segment lost 4 bases and the J segment 2 bases; nucleotides outside the gene matches: 9. The CDR3 DNA reads TGTGCCAGTAGTACCGCCCCCAGCGGGGGCAACACCGGGGAGCTGTTTTTT. This codes for CASSTAPSGGNTGELFF.

V gene TRBV20-1 combines with J gene TRBJ1-1; no reliable D call. The CDR3 is 12 amino acids. Germline CDR1 and CDR2: DFQATT and SNEGSKA (reference sequence). V lost 3 bases and J lost 1, with 6 bases in between. The CDR3 sequence is CSASGRNTEAFF. The CDR3 DNA follows: TGCAGTGCTAGTGGCAGGAACACTGAAGCTTTCTTT.

The V gene is TRBV9, the J gene TRBJ1-1; no definite D call. Per germline, CDR1 SGDLS and CDR2 YYNGEE. The V end lost 0 bases, the J end lost 1 base, and 10 bases lay between the germline ends. This CDR3 spans 15 amino acids. CDR3 in amino acids: CASSVGDYPNTEAFF. CDR3 sequence (DNA): TGTGCCAGCAGCGTAGGAGACTACCCGAACACTGAAGCTTTCTTT.

In DNA form, the CDR3 reads TGTGCCAGCAGCTTAGGTAAAGAAAGCCATGGCTACACCTTC. It is translated as CASSLGKESHGYTF. The chain is built from TRBV7-9 and TRBJ1-2; D not resolved. The CDR3 runs to 14 residues. Germline values: CDR1 SEHNR, CDR2 FQNEAQ (reference sequence). With 1 base removed from V and 6 bases from J, the gap between germline ends came to 12 bases.

This clone was detected only once. The genes are TRBV19 and TRBJ1-1; 7 nucleotides line up with TRBD1. Germline V gene lookup returns CDR1 LNHDA and CDR2 SQIVND (reference sequence). Trimming at V came to 9 bases and at J to 2 bases, leaving 9 bases not matched to a gene. The CDR3 loop spans 14 amino acids. CDR3 amino acids: CASKLQGTNTEAFF. The CDR3 nucleotides are TGTGCCAGCAAGCTACAGGGGACAAACACTGAAGCTTTCTTT.

The J gene is TRBJ1-2, the V gene TRBV7-2; D might be TRBD1 (6 bases). The CDR3 extends over 14 amino acids. Germline-derived CDR1 and CDR2 are SGHTA and FQGNSA. Deletions cut 6 bases from V and 7 bases from J, with 18 bases between. The CDR3 DNA reads as TGTGCCAGCAGTCAACAGATTCGGGACATTGGCTACACCTTC. Translating gives CASSQQIRDIGYTF.

The chain combines TRBV14 with TRBJ1-2, with unresolved D. CDR1 and CDR2 (germline): SGHDN, FVKESK. V lost 0 bases to trimming and J lost 4 bases, with 9 bases between them. The CDR3 has 14 residues. Here the CDR3 reads CASSQEAGIYGYTF. The CDR3, as DNA: TGTGCCAGCAGCCAAGAGGCAGGTATCTATGGCTACACCTTC.